These 4 T cell receptor beta chains were all obtained from the same sample, sequenced in a study of cytomegalovirus exposure and HLA in healthy donors. The PCR was carried out with 60 Vbeta primers and 13 Jbeta primers. Libraries were prepared by immunoSEQ multiplex PCR; TCRdb keeps only in-frame clonotypes and omits some of them. The repertoire consists of about 110,000 clones, with roughly 80% occurring once and the leading ten covering more than 2%. The source material was PBMCs. The receptors originated from a man in his thirties or forties in good health and CMV-seronegative.

This chain connects TRBV6-1 to TRBJ2-5; tentative D call: TRBD2 (6 bases). CDR3 length equals 15 residues. V was trimmed by 7 bases and J by 4 bases, leaving 19 bases between them. The germline CDR1 and CDR2 sequences are MNHNS and SASEGT. Here the CDR3 reads CASNYGIKGGETQYF. CDR3 in DNA: TGTGCCAGCAACTACGGGATTAAGGGAGGAGAGACCCAGTACTTC.

Comments on this clone: Distinct nucleotide sequences in the sample also encode this CDR3. The V and J genes are TRBV28 and TRBJ1-5; D gene uncertain. Trimming took 3 bases from V and 1 from J, leaving 7 bases between them. The CDR3 runs to 14 residues. CDR1 and CDR2 from the germline V gene are MDHEN and SYDVKM. The chain's CDR3 is CASSFSGSNQPQHF. CDR3 bases: TGTGCCAGCAGTTTCAGCGGGAGCAATCAGCCCCAGCATTTT. Full variable domain (remainder filled in from reference TRBV28 and TRBJ1-5): DVKVTQSSRYLVKRTGEKVFLECVQDMDHENMFWYRQDPGLGLRLIYFSYDVKMKEKGDIPEGYSVSREKKERFSLILESASTNQTSMYLCASSFSGSNQPQHFGDGTRLSIL.

CDR3 region: CAWSPIGGEGEKLFF. CDR3 DNA: TGTGCCTGGAGTCCAATCGGAGGGGAAGGAGAAAAACTGTTTTTT. V and J are TRBV30 and TRBJ1-4; weak D call: TRBD1 (5 bases). The CDR3 totals 15 residues. V gave up 2 bases and J gave up 8 bases, with 18 bases separating them. Germline loops: CDR1 GTSNPN, CDR2 SVGIG (reference sequence).

This clone occurred once. DNA for the CDR3: TGTGCCAGCAGCCCCTACGGGGATGGCTACACCTTC. Its translation is CASSPYGDGYTF. This sequence joins TRBV7-2 and TRBJ1-2; D not certain. CDR1 and CDR2 from the germline V gene are SGHTA and FQGNSA. This CDR3 contains 12 residues. Trimming removed 5 bases at V and 6 bases at J, with 10 bases between.